The T cell receptor beta chain under discussion was sequenced for a study of type 1 regulatory T cells. Study details: T-allo10 is a Tr1-enriched, alloantigen-specific CD4 T cell product made in vitro.

To note about this clonotype: Its antigen is currently unknown.

Germline V gives CDR1 SQVTM, CDR2 ANQGSEA. Trimming cost V 7 bases and J 4 bases, with 21 bases left between them. There are 15 residues in the CDR3. TCRdb recomputed calls from the reads with MiXCR, one row per CDR3 protein. The sample lists 20,000 to 30,000 distinct CDR3 sequences; over 55% were seen once. The graft donor-derived T-allo10 cells reportedly recognize host alloantigens, are anergic, and suppress alloantigen-specifically. The V gene is TRBV29-1, the J gene TRBJ2-3; perhaps TRBD2 as D (6 bases). Sequenced input: cultured T cells, either the whole culture or a sorted T cell fraction (not recorded which). The sample's subset: Tr1-enriched cell product generated in vitro against host alloantigens. The sequence derives from a human donor in good health. The CDR3 is CSATPGGGGADTQYF. In DNA form, the CDR3 reads TGCAGCGCGACCCCCGGGGGAGGAGGTGCAGATACGCAGTATTTT.